The clone carrying this TCR beta chain turned up a few times. Its antigen is unknown. The data belong to a study of cytomegalovirus exposure and HLA in healthy donors. Study-level results: Further analysis was carried out later, and it showed several of the most significant clusters appearing linked to common viral pathogens. Later genetic work tied a missense DCLRE1C variant to beta-chain V and J trimming. Donor immune exposure was known only as CMV serostatus.

V lost 5 bases, J lost 5 bases, and 6 bases stayed unmatched. Germline V gene sequence: CDR1 SGHDT, CDR2 YYEEEE. CDR3 length equals 14 residues. This PCR relied on a set of 60 Vbeta primers and 13 Jbeta primers. The data were produced by immunoSEQ multiplex PCR, yet TCRdb's version contains in-frame clones alone and is incomplete. The sample includes about 240,000 clones, approximately 80% of them seen just once. This receptor was obtained from a woman in her sixties or seventies in good health and CMV-seropositive. Sample: PBMCs. The V call is TRBV5-6, the J call TRBJ2-5; TRBD2 matches at 10 bases. For the CDR3, the DNA is TGTGCCAGCAGTCGACTAGCGGGTATGGAGACCCAGTACTTC. Its translation: CASSRLAGMETQYF.